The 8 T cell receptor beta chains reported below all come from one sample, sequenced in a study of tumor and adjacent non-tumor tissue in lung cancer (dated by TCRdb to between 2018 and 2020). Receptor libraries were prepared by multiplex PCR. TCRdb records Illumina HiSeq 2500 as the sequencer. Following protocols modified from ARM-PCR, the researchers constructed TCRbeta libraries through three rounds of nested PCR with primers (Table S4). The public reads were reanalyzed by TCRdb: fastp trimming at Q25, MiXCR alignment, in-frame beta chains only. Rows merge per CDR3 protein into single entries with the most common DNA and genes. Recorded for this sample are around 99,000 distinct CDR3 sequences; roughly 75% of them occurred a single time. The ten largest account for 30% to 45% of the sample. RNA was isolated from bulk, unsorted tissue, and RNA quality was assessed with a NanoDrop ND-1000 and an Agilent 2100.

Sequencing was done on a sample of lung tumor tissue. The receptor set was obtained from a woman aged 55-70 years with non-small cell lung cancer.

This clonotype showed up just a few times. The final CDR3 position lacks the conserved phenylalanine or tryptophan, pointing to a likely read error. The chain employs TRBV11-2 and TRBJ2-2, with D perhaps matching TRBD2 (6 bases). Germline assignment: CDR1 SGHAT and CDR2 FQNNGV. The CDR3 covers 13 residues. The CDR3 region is CVSSPRRAGELFC. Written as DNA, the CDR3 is TGTGTCAGCAGCCCTCGGAGGGCCGGGGAGCTGTTTTGT.

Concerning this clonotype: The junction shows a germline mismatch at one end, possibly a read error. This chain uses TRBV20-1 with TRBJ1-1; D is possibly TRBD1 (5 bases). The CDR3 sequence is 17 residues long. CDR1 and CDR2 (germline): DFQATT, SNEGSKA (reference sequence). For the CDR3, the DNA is TGCAGTGCTAATCACACGGGGGAGTATCCCCTGAATACTGAAGCTTTCTTT. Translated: CSANHTGEYPLNTEAFF.

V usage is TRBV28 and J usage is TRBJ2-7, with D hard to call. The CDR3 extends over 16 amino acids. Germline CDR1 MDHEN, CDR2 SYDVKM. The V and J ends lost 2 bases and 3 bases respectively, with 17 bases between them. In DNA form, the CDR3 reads TGTGCCAGCAGTTTAAACCTTATAGACACCGGCTACGAGCAGTACTTC. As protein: CASSLNLIDTGYEQYF.

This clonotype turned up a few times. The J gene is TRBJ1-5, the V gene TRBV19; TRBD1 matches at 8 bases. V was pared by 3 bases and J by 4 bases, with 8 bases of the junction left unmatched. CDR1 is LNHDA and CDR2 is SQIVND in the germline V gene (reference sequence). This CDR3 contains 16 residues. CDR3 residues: CASSIVGQVRNQPQHF. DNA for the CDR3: TGTGCCAGTAGTATTGTGGGACAGGTTAGAAATCAGCCCCAGCATTTT. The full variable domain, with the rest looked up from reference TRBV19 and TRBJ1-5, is DGGITQSPKYLFRKEGQNVTLSCEQNLNHDAMYWYRQDPGQGLRLIYYSQIVNDFQKGDIAEGYSVSREKKESFPLTVTSAQKNPTAFYLCASSIVGQVRNQPQHFGDGTRLSIL.

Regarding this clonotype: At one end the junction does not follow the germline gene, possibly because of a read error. The DNA for the CDR3 is TGCGCCAGCAGGAAGGGATACACCGAAGCTTTCTTT. Amino acid sequence: CASRKGYTEAFF. The rearrangement uses TRBV10-2 and TRBJ1-1; D not certain. The CDR3 loop spans 12 amino acids. Per the germline V gene, CDR1 is WSHSY and CDR2 is SAAADI.

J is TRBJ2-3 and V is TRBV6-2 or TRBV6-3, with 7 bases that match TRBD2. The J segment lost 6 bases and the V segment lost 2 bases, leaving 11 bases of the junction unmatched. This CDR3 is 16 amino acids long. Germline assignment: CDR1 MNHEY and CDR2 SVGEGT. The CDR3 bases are TGTGCCAGCAGTTACGCTAGCGGCCTAGGGGATGATACGCAGTATTTT. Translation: CASSYASGLGDDTQYF.

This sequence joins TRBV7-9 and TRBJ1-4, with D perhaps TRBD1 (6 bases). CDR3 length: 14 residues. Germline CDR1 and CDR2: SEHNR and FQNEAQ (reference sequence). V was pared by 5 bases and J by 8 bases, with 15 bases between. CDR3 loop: CASSRYREKEKLFF. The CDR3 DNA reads TGTGCCAGCAGCCGCTACAGGGAAAAGGAAAAACTGTTTTTT.

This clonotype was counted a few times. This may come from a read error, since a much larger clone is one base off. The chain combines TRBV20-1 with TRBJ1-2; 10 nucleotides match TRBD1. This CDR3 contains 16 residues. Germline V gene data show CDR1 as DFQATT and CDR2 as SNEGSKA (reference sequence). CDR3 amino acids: CSVRVRDRGIMDGYTF. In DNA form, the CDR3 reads TGCAGTGTTAGAGTCCGGGACAGGGGAATAATGGATGGCTACACCTTC.